This TCR beta chain was captured in a study of siplizumab effects on memory and regulatory T cells (dated by TCRdb to between 2018 and 2020). General notes on the study: The study examined how the anti-CD2 antibody siplizumab affects alloreactive T-cell subsets in allogeneic mixed lymphocyte reactions built from human PBMCs.

Results and caveats for the whole study, not just this receptor: Roughly 75-95% of proliferating CD4+ or CD8+ clones could not be assigned a naive or memory phenotype. Among mappable alloreactive CD4+ clones, the Treg-derived fraction averaged approximately 63% with siplizumab versus 25% to 30% in control reactions. Whether proliferating Tregs from siplizumab cultures were suppressive was not functionally confirmed. Greater diversity appeared to be present in unstimulated naive T cells than in memory T cells, and a substantial contribution to the alloresponse seemed to be made by naive cells. Siplizumab significantly lowered the cumulative frequency of alloreactive sequences that could be traced to unstimulated CD4+ memory T cells. Sequences below about 10^-5 frequency were poorly captured, so only a minor fraction of alloreactive clones could be mapped to unstimulated subsets.

To prepare the library, the immunoSEQ multiplex PCR assay was applied. Roughly 10^5 TCR templates per sample were assayed on the deep sequencing platform. Genomic DNA extracted from sorted T cells was used for TCRbeta CDR3 sequencing. The original methods were these. The R programming language was used for clonal analysis of TCRbeta CDR3 data. Unstimulated samples were compared with post-reaction CFSE-low samples to define alloreactive CD4+ and CD8+ clones. By matching sequences to the repertoires of sorted unstimulated Treg and non-Treg cells, each alloreactive CD4+ clone was assigned a regulatory or non-regulatory origin. TCRdb provides this immuneACCESS table in a form limited to in-frame rearrangements. Some clones are lacking; in checked studies, under half of them reflect an unresolved V gene, and why the rest are absent is not known. V, J and clone size were drawn from that table, and D and trimming were deduced from the DNA. The sample table contains more than 95,000 clones; only one count was recorded for 93% of them. The top ten clonotypes cover approximately 0.62% of the sample.

As concerns this clone: Which antigen it targets is not known. No clone much larger than this one lies a single base away; base qualities are absent. The same CDR3 also results from other DNA sequences found in this sample.

Sorted unstimulated T cells and proliferating T cells recovered from mixed lymphocyte reactions underwent TCRbeta CDR3 sequencing. Fresh whole blood from around 10 HLA-typed healthy donors was used as the source from which PBMCs were isolated. To map where alloreactive clones came from, CD4+ regulatory T cells in the unstimulated state were FACS-sorted. V is cut back by 5 bases and J by 4 bases, with 5 bases in the junction unmatched. The CDR3 covers 14 residues, taking in both the cysteine and the phenylalanine. Only the CDR3 region is kept as DNA, spanning 42 bases read in frame from base 1. For CDR1 and CDR2, the germline V gene lists MNHEY and SVGAGI.

This sequence originates from a human donor in good health. Material for sequencing was Tregs sorted from blood. The rearranged chain carries TRBV6-5 and TRBJ1-2; TRBD1 matches 9 bases in the middle. The nucleotide sequence reads TGTGCCAGCAGTCCCGGGACAGGGATCTATGGCTACACCTTC. The encoded protein is CASSPGTGIYGYTF.